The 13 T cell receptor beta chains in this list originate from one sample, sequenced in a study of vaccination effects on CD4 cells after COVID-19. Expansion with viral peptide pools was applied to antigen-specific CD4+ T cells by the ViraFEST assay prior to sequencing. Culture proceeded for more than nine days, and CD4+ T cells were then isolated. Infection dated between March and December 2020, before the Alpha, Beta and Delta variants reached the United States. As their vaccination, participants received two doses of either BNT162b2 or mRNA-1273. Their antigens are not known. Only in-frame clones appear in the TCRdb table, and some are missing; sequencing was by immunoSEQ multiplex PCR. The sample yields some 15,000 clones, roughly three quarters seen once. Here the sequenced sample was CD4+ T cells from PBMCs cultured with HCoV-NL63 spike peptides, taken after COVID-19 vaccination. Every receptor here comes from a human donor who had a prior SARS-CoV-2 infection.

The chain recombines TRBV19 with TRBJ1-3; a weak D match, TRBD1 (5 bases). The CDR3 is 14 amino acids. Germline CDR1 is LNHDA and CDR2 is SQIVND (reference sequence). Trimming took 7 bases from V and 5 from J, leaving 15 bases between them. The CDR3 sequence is CASIGRQTRNTIYF. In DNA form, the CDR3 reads TGTGCCAGTATCGGGCGACAGACGAGAAACACCATATATTTT. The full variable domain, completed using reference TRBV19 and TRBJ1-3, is DGGITQSPKYLFRKEGQNVTLSCEQNLNHDAMYWYRQDPGQGLRLIYYSQIVNDFQKGDIAEGYSVSREKKESFPLTVTSAQKNPTAFYLCASIGRQTRNTIYFGEGSWLTVV.

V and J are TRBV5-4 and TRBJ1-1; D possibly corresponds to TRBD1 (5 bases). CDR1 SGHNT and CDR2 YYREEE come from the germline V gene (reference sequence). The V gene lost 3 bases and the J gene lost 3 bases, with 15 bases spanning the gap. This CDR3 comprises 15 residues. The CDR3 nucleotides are TGTGCCAGCAGCTCACCGGTATTAGGGGACACTGAAGCTTTCTTT. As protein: CASSSPVLGDTEAFF.

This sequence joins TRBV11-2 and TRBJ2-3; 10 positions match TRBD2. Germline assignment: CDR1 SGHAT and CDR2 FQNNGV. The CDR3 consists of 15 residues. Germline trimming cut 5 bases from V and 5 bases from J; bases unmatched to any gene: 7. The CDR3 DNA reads TGTGCCAGCAGCCTGAGGACTAGCGGAGAAGATACGCAGTATTTT. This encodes CASSLRTSGEDTQYF.

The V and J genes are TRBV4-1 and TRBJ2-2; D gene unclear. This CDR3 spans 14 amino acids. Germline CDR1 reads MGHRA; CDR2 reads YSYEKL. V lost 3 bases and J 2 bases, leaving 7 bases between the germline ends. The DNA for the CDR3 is TGCGCCAGCAGCCACCCCGCTAACACCGGGGAGCTGTTTTTT. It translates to CASSHPANTGELFF.

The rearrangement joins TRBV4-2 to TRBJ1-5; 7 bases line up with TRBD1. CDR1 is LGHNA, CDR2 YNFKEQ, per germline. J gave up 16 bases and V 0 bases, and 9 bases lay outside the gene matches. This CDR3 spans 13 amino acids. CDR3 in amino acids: CASSQDWRTGLHF. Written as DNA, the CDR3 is TGTGCCAGCAGCCAAGATTGGCGGACAGGTTTACATTTT.

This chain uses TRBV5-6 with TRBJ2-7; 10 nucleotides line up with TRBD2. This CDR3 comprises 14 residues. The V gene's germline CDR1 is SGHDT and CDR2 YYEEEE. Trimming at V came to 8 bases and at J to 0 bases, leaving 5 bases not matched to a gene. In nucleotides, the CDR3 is TGTGCCAGGAATAGCGGGAGGAGCTCCTACGAGCAGTACTTC. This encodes CARNSGRSSYEQYF.

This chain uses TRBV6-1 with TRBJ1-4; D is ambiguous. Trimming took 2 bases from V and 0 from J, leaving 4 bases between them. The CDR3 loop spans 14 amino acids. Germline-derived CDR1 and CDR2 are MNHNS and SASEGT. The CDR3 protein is CASSESPTNEKLFF. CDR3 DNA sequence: TGTGCCAGCAGTGAATCGCCAACTAATGAAAAACTGTTTTTT.

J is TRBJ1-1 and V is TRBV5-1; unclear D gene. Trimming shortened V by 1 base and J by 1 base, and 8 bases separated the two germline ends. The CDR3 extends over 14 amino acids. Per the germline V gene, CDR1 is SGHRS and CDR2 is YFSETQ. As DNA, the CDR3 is TGCGCCAGCAGCTTGTATGGGCAGAACACTGAAGCTTTCTTT. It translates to CASSLYGQNTEAFF.

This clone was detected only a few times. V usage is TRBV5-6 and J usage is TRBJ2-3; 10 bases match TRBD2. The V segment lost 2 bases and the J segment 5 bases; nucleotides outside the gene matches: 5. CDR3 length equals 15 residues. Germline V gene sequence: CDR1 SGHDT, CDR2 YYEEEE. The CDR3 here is CASSLPGLARDTQYF. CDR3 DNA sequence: TGTGCCAGCAGCTTACCGGGACTAGCGCGAGATACGCAGTATTTT.

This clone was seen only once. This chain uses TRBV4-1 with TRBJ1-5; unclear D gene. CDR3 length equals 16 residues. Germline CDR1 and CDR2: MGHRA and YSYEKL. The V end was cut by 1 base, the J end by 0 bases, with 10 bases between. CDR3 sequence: CASSQVVGNSNQPQHF. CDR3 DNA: TGCGCCAGCAGCCAAGTGGTAGGGAATAGCAATCAGCCCCAGCATTTT.

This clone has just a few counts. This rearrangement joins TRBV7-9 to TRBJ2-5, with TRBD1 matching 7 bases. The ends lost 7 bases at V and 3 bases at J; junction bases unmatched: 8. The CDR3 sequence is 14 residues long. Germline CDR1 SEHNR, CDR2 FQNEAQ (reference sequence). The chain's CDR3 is CASNSNTGEETQYF. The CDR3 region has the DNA TGTGCCAGCAATAGTAATACAGGGGAAGAGACCCAGTACTTC. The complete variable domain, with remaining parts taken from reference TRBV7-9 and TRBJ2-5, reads DTGVSQNPRHKITKRGQNVTFRCDPISEHNRLYWYRQTLGQGPEFLTYFQNEAQLEKSRLLSDRFSAERPKGSFSTLEIQRTEQGDSAMYLCASNSNTGEETQYFGPGTRLLVL.

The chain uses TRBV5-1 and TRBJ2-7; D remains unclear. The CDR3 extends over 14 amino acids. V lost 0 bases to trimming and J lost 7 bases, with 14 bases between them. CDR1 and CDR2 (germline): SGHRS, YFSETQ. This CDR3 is CASSLASARGEQYF. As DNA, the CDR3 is TGCGCCAGCAGCTTGGCGTCAGCCCGTGGTGAGCAGTACTTC.

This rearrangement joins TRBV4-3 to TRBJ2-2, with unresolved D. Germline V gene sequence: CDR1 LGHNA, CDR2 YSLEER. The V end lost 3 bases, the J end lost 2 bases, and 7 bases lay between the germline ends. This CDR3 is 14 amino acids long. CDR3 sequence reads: CASSHNINTGELFF. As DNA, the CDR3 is TGCGCCAGCAGCCATAACATAAACACCGGGGAGCTGTTTTTT.